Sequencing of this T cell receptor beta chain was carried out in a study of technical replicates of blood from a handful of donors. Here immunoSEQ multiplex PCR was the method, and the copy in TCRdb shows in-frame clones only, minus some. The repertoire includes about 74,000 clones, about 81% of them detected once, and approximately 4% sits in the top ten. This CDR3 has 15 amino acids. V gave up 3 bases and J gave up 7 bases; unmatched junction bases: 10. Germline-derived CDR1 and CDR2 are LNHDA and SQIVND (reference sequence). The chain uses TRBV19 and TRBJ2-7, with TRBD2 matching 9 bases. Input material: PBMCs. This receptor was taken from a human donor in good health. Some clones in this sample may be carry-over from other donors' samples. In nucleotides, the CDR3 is TGTGCCAGTAGTATGTTGGTAGCGGGAGCTACTGAGCAGTACTTC. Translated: CASSMLVAGATEQYF.